The clone carrying this T cell receptor (beta chain) was seen at least ten times. J gave up 3 bases and V 6 bases, and 9 bases lay outside the gene matches. CDR1 is DFQATT, CDR2 SNEGSKA, per germline (reference sequence). The CDR3 extends over 14 amino acids. Hyperthyroidism patients were newly diagnosed, under 2 months' duration, aged 18 to 65. Other autoimmune disease, uncontrolled infection, pregnancy and lactation led to exclusion. This record belongs to a study of Graves' ophthalmopathy and Graves' hyperthyroidism. RNA transcripts yielded amplified TCR beta CDR3 regions. The workflow started with a first-round RT-PCR run with HTBI primers and then moved on to a second-round multiplex PCR. TCRdb ran MiXCR on the multiplex PCR reads and lists one entry per CDR3 protein. The repertoire consists of 300,000 to 500,000 distinct CDR3 sequences, with 15% occurring once and the leading ten covering 5.5% to 7%.

Sequences were obtained from peripheral blood. The origin of this receptor is a woman between 18 and 29 years old with stable Graves' hyperthyroidism. This sequence joins TRBV20-1 and TRBJ2-7, with 9 bases aligning to TRBD2. CDR3 nucleotide sequence: TGCAGTGCGGCCGATAGCGGGGGAAACTACGAGCAGTACTTC. It translates to CSAADSGGNYEQYF.